This entry lists 3 T cell receptor beta chains sequenced from one sample in a study of shared clonotypes between healthy human individuals. Clones were sequenced by immunoSEQ multiplex PCR, and TCRdb holds only the in-frame ones, with some missing. The table lists roughly 2.6 million clones, about 92% of them singletons. Sequencing input: naive CD4+ T cells sorted from blood. Sample subset: CD45RA+ positively selected. The source of these receptors is a man younger than 30 in good health.

This clone was found once. The chain links TRBV30 to TRBJ1-1; D ambiguous. Germline CDR1 GTSNPN, CDR2 SVGIG (reference sequence). The V end was cut by 1 base, the J end by 3 bases, with 6 bases between. CDR3 size: 12 residues. CDR3 sequence: CAWSAGYTEAFF. CDR3 nucleotide sequence: TGTGCCTGGAGTGCTGGATACACTGAAGCTTTCTTT.

The V and J genes are TRBV6-5 and TRBJ1-5, with D possibly matching TRBD1 (6 bases). The V and J ends lost 7 bases and 7 bases respectively, with 14 bases between them. Germline CDR1 reads MNHEY; CDR2 reads SVGAGI. The CDR3 extends over 13 amino acids. The CDR3 region is CASTIGGSQPQHF. The CDR3 coding sequence is TGTGCCAGCACCATAGGGGGTTCCCAGCCCCAGCATTTT.

The rearrangement joins TRBV5-1 to TRBJ2-7, with 7 bases fitting TRBD2. CDR1 and CDR2 from the germline V gene are SGHRS and YFSETQ. This CDR3 region has 17 residues. The V segment lost 0 bases and the J segment 0 bases; nucleotides outside the gene matches: 9. CDR3 bases: TGCGCCAGCAGCTTGGGGTCGTCTAGCGGTAGCTCCTACGAGCAGTACTTC. Protein product: CASSLGSSSGSSYEQYF.